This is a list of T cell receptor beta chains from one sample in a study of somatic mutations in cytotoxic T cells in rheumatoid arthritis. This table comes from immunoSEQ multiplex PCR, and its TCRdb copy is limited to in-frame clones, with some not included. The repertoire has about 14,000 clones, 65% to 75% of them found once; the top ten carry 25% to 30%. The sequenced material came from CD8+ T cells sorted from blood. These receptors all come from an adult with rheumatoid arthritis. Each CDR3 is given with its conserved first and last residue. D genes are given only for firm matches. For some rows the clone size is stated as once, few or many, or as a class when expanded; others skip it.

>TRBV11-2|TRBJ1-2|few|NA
TGTGCCAGCAGCTTATCGGGGCTTAGCTATGGCTACACCTTC
CASSLSGLSYGYTF
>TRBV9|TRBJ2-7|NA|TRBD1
TGTGCCAGCAGCTTTAGGGGACAGAGCAAGGACGAGCAGTACTTC
CASSFRGQSKDEQYF
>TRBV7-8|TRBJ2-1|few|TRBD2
TGTGCCAGCAGCTCGCACGGGGGGGGCAATGAGCAGTTCTTC
CASSSHGGGNEQFF
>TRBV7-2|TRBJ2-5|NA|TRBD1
TGTGCCAGCAGCTGGGGGGACAGGGGCTCTCAAGAGACCCAGTACTTC
CASSWGDRGSQETQYF
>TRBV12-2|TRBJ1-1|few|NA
TGTGCAAGTCGCCCTCATCAGGGAATAGCTGAAGCTTTCTTT
CASRPHQGIAEAFF
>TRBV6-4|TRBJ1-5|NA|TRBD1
TGTGCCAGCAGTGGTCCCGGACAGGGGGGGTACGGCAATCAGCCCCAGCATTTT
CASSGPGQGGYGNQPQHF
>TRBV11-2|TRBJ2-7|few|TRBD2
TGTGCCAGCAGCTTATCGCCTAGCGGCTACGAGCAGTACTTC
CASSLSPSGYEQYF
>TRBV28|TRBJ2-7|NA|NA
TGTGCCAGCAGTTCGTATCTCCGGGACGGAGTCTACGAGCAGTACTTC
CASSSYLRDGVYEQYF
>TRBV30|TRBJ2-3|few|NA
TGTGCCTGGCACCCGGGGAGTACGGGGGATACGCAGTATTTT
CAWHPGSTGDTQYF
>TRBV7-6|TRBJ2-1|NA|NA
TGTGCCAGCAGCTTATTGGGCCTCAATGAGCAGTTCTTC
CASSLLGLNEQFF
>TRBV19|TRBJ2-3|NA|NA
TGTGCCAGTAGTATTCAGTCTGCTGATACGCAGTATTTT
CASSIQSADTQYF
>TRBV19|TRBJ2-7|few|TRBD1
TGTGCCAGTAGCCATGGGGACAGGGTCTACGAGCAGTACTTC
CASSHGDRVYEQYF
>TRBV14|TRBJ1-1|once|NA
TGTGCCAGCAGCCAAGGGTGGAGTGGGGCTTTCTTT
CASSQGWSGAFF
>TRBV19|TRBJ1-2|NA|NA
TGTGCCAGTAGTTGGGGGAACTTTGATGGCTACACCTTC
CASSWGNFDGYTF
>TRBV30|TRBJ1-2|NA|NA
TGTGCCTGGAGCGTCATTGGGGGGGAGGATGGCTACACCTTC
CAWSVIGGEDGYTF
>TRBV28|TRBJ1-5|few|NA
TGTGCCAGCAGTATATACCGGGCCCTTTGGACTCAGCCCCAGCATTTT
CASSIYRALWTQPQHF
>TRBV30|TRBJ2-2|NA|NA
TGTGCCTGGAGTGATACCGGTCTAGTCCGGGAGCTGTTTTTT
CAWSDTGLVRELFF
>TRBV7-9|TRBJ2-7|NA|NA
TGTGCCAGCAGCTTAGGAGGGATCTCCTACGAGCAGTACTTC
CASSLGGISYEQYF
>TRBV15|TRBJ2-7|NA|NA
TGTGCCACCAGCAGAGTGGGGGAGAGGGAGCAGTACTTC
CATSRVGEREQYF
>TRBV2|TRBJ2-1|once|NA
TGTGCCAGCGCTTACGCGTCCTACAATGAGCAGTTCTTC
CASAYASYNEQFF
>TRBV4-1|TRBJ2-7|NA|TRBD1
TGCGCCAGCAGCCCCAGGACAGGACCTTACGAGCAGTACTTC
CASSPRTGPYEQYF
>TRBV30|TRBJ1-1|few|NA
TGTGCCTGGAGTGTGGGGAGGGCTGAAGCTTTCTTT
CAWSVGRAEAFF
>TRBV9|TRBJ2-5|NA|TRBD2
TGTGCCAGCAGCGTAGCTAAAGCGGGGGGGCTTGAGACCCAGTACTTC
CASSVAKAGGLETQYF
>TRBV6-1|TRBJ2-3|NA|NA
TGTGCCAGCAGTGGGAAGCGGACAGACAGCACAGATACGCAGTATTTT
CASSGKRTDSTDTQYF
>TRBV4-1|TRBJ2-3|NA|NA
TGCGCCAGCAGCCAAGACCCGGGGAGGACAGATACGCAGTATTTT
CASSQDPGRTDTQYF
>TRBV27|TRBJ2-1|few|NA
TGTGCCAGCAGCTTGGGCCCCAGAAAACCCCTAGACAATGAGCAGTTCTTC
CASSLGPRKPLDNEQFF
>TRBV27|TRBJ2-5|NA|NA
TGTGCCAGCAGTTTTATAGGGGGCCAAGAGACCCAGTACTTC
CASSFIGGQETQYF
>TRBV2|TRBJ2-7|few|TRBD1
TGTGCCAGCAGTGGGACAGGGGCAACCTACGAGCAGTACTTC
CASSGTGATYEQYF
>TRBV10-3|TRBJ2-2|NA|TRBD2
TGTGCCATCAGTGGGGCGACTAGCGGGGGGGCCCCCGGGGAGCTGTTTTTT
CAISGATSGGAPGELFF
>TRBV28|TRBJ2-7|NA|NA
TGTGCCAGCAGTCATAAGGCCAGCTCCTACGAGCAGTACTTC
CASSHKASSYEQYF
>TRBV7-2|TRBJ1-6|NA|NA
TGTGCCAGCAGCTTAGCGGGATGGCCCCTCCACTTT
CASSLAGWPLHF
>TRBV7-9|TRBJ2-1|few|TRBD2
TGTGCCAGCAGCGGGTACGGGGGGGCGGGCTACAATGAGCAGTTCTTC
CASSGYGGAGYNEQFF
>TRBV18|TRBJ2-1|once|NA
TGTGCCAGCTCACCACCGTTCAATGAGCAGTTCTTC
CASSPPFNEQFF
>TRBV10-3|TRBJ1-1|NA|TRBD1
TGTGCCATCAGTGAGAGGGTTCAGGGACAGGGGAGGACTGAAGCTTTCTTT
CAISERVQGQGRTEAFF
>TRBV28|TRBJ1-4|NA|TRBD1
TGTGCCAGCAGTTTGGGGTGGGGACAGGGGGGTGAAAAACTGTTTTTT
CASSLGWGQGGEKLFF
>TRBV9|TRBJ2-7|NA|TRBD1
TGTGCCAGCAGCGCAACAGGGGGCGGAGGGGGCGAGCAGTACTTC
CASSATGGGGGEQYF
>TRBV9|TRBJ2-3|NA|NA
TGTGCCAGCAGTAATTCCGGGACGCCCAGCACAGATACGCAGTATTTT
CASSNSGTPSTDTQYF
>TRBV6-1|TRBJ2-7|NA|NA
TGTGCCAGCAGCGGGGTGGTCAGGAGCCCCTACGAGCAGTACTTC
CASSGVVRSPYEQYF
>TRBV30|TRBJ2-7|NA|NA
TGTGCCTGGAGTCCAGAGCAGACGGAGCAGTACTTC
CAWSPEQTEQYF
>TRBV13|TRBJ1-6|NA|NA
TGTGCCAGCAGCTTACAGGGGCGGAATTCACCCCTCCACTTT
CASSLQGRNSPLHF